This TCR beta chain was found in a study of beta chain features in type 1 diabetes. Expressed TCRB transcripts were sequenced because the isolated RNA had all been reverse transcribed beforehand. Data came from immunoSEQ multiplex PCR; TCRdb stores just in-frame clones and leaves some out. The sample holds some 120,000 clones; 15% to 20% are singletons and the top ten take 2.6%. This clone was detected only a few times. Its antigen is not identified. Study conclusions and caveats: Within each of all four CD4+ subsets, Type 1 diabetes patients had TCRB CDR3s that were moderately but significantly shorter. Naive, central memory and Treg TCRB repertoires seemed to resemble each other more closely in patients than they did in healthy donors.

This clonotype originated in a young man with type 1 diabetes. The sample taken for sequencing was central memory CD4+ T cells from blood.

CDR3 nucleotide sequence: TGTGCCAGCAGCGTAGCGGGCGGGACCTCCTACAATGAGCAGTTCTTC. This sequence encodes CASSVAGGTSYNEQFF. V usage is TRBV9 and J usage is TRBJ2-1, with TRBD2 as a possible D gene (6 bases). Germline values: CDR1 SGDLS, CDR2 YYNGEE. Trimming left V 0 bases short and J 0 bases short, with 10 bases between. This CDR3 is 16 amino acids long.